These T cell receptor beta chains were read from a single sample in a study of CXCR3-negative and CXCR3-positive naive CD8 T cells. TCRdb re-called the 5' RACE reads; every CDR3 protein appears as one record, without DNA. The listing records over 55,000 distinct CDR3 sequences. Source material: naive CXCR3+ CD8+ T cells from blood. Every receptor here comes from a human donor in good health. Some clones in this sample may be carry-over from other donors' samples. CDR3s include the opening cysteine and the closing phenylalanine or tryptophan. The order of the fields is V gene, J gene, clone size, CDR3 protein. Only part of the rows carry a size: once, few, many, or a class if the clone is expanded.

v_call: TRBV29-1; j_call: TRBJ1-1; clone_size: NA; cdr3_aa: CSVEDEQGRTEAFF
v_call: TRBV4-2; j_call: TRBJ2-1; clone_size: NA; cdr3_aa: CASSQDRAGGYNEQFF
v_call: TRBV20-1; j_call: TRBJ1-2; clone_size: NA; cdr3_aa: CSARSRTGNYGYTF
v_call: TRBV6-2/TRBV6-3; j_call: TRBJ2-7; clone_size: NA; cdr3_aa: CATQGYRYEQYF
v_call: TRBV20-1; j_call: TRBJ2-7; clone_size: NA; cdr3_aa: CSATEGGGPYEQYF
v_call: TRBV29-1; j_call: TRBJ1-3; clone_size: NA; cdr3_aa: CSVGGNLPGNTIYF
v_call: TRBV4-3; j_call: TRBJ2-1; clone_size: NA; cdr3_aa: CASSPRLAGGYDEQFF
v_call: TRBV29-1; j_call: TRBJ2-7; clone_size: medium-sized; cdr3_aa: CSVEVRQKSSYEQYF
v_call: TRBV29-1; j_call: TRBJ1-1; clone_size: NA; cdr3_aa: CSPLTENTEAFF
v_call: TRBV2; j_call: TRBJ2-1; clone_size: NA; cdr3_aa: CASSAPGTSGGSYNEQFF
v_call: TRBV29-1; j_call: TRBJ2-2; clone_size: NA; cdr3_aa: CSVEGGYTGELFF
v_call: TRBV14; j_call: TRBJ2-1; clone_size: NA; cdr3_aa: CASSQTTTGNEQFF
v_call: TRBV29-1; j_call: TRBJ1-2; clone_size: NA; cdr3_aa: CSATVGINYTF
v_call: TRBV13; j_call: TRBJ1-2; clone_size: NA; cdr3_aa: CASSLWNRNDGYTF
v_call: TRBV10-3; j_call: TRBJ1-1; clone_size: NA; cdr3_aa: CASQGAPTEAFF
v_call: TRBV7-2; j_call: TRBJ2-3; clone_size: NA; cdr3_aa: CASSLVPSGGGSTDTQYF
v_call: TRBV20-1; j_call: TRBJ2-7; clone_size: NA; cdr3_aa: CSARQPSSYEQYF
v_call: TRBV19; j_call: TRBJ2-7; clone_size: NA; cdr3_aa: CASSLADRREQYF
v_call: TRBV3-1; j_call: TRBJ2-1; clone_size: NA; cdr3_aa: CASSYHGLSYNEQFF
v_call: TRBV7-8; j_call: TRBJ2-2; clone_size: NA; cdr3_aa: CASSLAGTKLGELFF
v_call: TRBV7-2; j_call: TRBJ2-7; clone_size: NA; cdr3_aa: CASSLGRAEGYEQYF
v_call: TRBV5-5; j_call: TRBJ2-7; clone_size: NA; cdr3_aa: CASSLVPGGIVYEQYF
v_call: TRBV29-1; j_call: TRBJ2-1; clone_size: NA; cdr3_aa: CSVEDLAGASYNEQFF
v_call: TRBV28; j_call: TRBJ1-5; clone_size: NA; cdr3_aa: CASTRSDRADQPQHF
v_call: TRBV29-1; j_call: TRBJ2-2; clone_size: NA; cdr3_aa: CSVARDANTGEPFF
v_call: TRBV11-2; j_call: TRBJ2-3; clone_size: NA; cdr3_aa: CASSGTLAGSDTQYF